The present TCR beta chain was sequenced within a study of blood T cell repertoires in COVID-19. In the study overall: The cDNA or gDNA used as material had been derived from T cells, B-cell-depleted T cells, or PBMCs.

J lost 4 bases, V lost 0 bases, and 7 bases had no gene match. Germline CDR1 SGHNT, CDR2 YENEEA. This CDR3 has 19 amino acids. Seattle-derived patients entered the study during active infection and were followed longitudinally. Original methodology: Counts of nucleated cells, estimated from reference gene primer amplification, were obtained. Libraries were prepared by immunoSEQ multiplex PCR; TCRdb keeps only in-frame clonotypes and omits some of them. V and J calls and clone size are those listed in that table; D and trimming were worked out from the DNA. The sample lists around 190,000 clones, 70% to 90% occurring once.

The specimen sequenced was peripheral blood. The TCR sequence derives from a man aged 45 to 65 with COVID-19, enrolled during active disease. This chain joins TRBV11-3 and TRBJ2-2; 14 bases fit TRBD2. The CDR3 here is CASSLEAGLAGAGTGELFF. CDR3 bases: TGTGCCAGCAGCTTAGAAGCGGGACTAGCGGGAGCTGGCACCGGGGAGCTGTTTTTT.